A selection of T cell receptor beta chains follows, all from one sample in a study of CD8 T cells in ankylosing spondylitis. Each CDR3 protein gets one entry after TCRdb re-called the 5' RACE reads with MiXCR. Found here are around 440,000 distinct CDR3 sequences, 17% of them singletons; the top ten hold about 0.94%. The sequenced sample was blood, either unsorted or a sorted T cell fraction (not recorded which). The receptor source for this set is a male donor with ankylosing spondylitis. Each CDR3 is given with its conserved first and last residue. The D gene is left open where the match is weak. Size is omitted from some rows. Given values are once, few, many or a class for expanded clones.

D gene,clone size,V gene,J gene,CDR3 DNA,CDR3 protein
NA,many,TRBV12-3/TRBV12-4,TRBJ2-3,TGTGCCAGCAGTTTAGCGGGGAGAGATACGCAGTATTTT,CASSLAGRDTQYF
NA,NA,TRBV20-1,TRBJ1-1,TGCAGTGCACGAATGGCGGGCCAGACTGAAGCTTTCTTT,CSARMAGQTEAFF
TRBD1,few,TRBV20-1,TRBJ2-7,TGCAGTGCGCGACCAGGGGGTGGTTACGAGCAGTACTTC,CSARPGGGYEQYF
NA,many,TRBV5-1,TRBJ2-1,TGCGCCAGCAGCTTGTCGGCCGGAAACAATGAGCAGTTCTTC,CASSLSAGNNEQFF
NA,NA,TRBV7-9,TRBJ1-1,TGTGCCAGCAGCTTACCGGGGTGGGGAGGCACTGAAGCTTTCTTT,CASSLPGWGGTEAFF
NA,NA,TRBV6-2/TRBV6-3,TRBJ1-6,TGTGCCAGCATCCCCACCGATTCACCCCTCCACTTT,CASIPTDSPLHF
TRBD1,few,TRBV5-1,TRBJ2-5,TGCGCCAGCAGCCCGGCAGGGGGCCAAGAGACCCAGTACTTC,CASSPAGGQETQYF
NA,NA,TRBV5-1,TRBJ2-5,TGCGCCAGCAGCTTGGGTTTGTTCCAAGAGACCCAGTACTTC,CASSLGLFQETQYF
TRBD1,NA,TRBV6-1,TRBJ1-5,TGTGCCAGCAGAGAGACAGGGAGAACAAGCAATAATCAGCCCCAGCATTTT,CASRETGRTSNNQPQHF
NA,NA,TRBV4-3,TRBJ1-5,TGCGCCAGCAGCCAAGTAGGAGGCCACAATCAGCCCCAGCATTTT,CASSQVGGHNQPQHF
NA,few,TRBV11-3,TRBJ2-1,TGTGCCAGCAGCTTAGGCGACCTACAGAATGAGCAGTTCTTC,CASSLGDLQNEQFF
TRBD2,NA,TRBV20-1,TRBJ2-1,TGCAGTGCTAGACAGGGACTAGCGGGGGGGCAGGATGAGCAGTTCTTC,CSARQGLAGGQDEQFF
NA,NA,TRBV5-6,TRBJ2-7,TGTGCCAGCAGCCTACGGGACACTTACTACGAGCAGTACTTC,CASSLRDTYYEQYF
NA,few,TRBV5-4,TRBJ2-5,TGTGCCAGCAGCTTGATGCTCCAAGAGACCCAGTACTTC,CASSLMLQETQYF
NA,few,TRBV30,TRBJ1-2,TGTGCGTCCGGGGATGGCTACACCTTC,CASGDGYTF
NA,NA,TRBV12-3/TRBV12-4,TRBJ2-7,TGTGCCAGCAGTTTAAACCGGCCAGGGCAACAGTACTTC,CASSLNRPGQQYF
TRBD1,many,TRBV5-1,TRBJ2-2,TGCGCCAGCAGCTCGGGACAGGAAAACGAGCTGTTTTTT,CASSSGQENELFF
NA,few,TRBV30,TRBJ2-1,TGTGCCTGGATGTTACAGGGATTTTGGGTCAATGAGCAGTTCTTC,CAWMLQGFWVNEQFF
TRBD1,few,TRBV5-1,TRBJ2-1,TGCGCCAGCAGCCCGGGACAGGGGGGCAATGAGCAGTTCTTC,CASSPGQGGNEQFF
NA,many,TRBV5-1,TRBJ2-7,TGCGCCAGCAGACCGGACGGGGACGAGCAGTACTTC,CASRPDGDEQYF
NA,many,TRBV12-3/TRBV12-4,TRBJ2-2,TGTGCCAGCACCAACTCCGACAGGAGCACCGGGGAGCTGTTTTTT,CASTNSDRSTGELFF
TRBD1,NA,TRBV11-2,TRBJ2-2,TGTGCCAGCAGACAAGACAGGGTAAACACCGGGGAGCTGTTTTTT,CASRQDRVNTGELFF
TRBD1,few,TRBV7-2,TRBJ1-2,TGTGCCAGCAGCTTAGACAGGGGGAACTATGGCTACACCTTC,CASSLDRGNYGYTF